A selection of T cell receptor beta chains follows, all from one sample in a study of blood T cell repertoires in COVID-19. Using immunoSEQ multiplex PCR, the repertoire was profiled, and TCRdb retains in-frame clones only, with some absent. Of about 140,000 clones listed, 75% to 90% are singletons. The source material was PBMCs or T cells enriched from blood (not recorded which). The source of these receptors is a man aged 60 to 69 who had recovered from COVID-19. The CDR3 runs from the conserved cysteine through the conserved F or W. A D gene is named only where the DNA matches it firmly.

V	D	J	CDR3
TRBV21-1	NA	TRBJ2-7	CASSKGGPTDEQYF
TRBV10-3	NA	TRBJ1-3	CAIRDTAGNTIYF
TRBV7-6	TRBD1	TRBJ1-1	CASSSSTGTEPEAFF
TRBV28	NA	TRBJ1-6	CASNTGNAYNSPLHF
TRBV5-1	TRBD1	TRBJ2-7	CASSLGQGVSYEQYF
TRBV24-1	TRBD2	TRBJ2-1	CATSDLGTSGRANNEQFF
TRBV18	TRBD1	TRBJ1-5	CASSPGTGKTLSQHF
TRBV3-1/TRBV3-2	NA	TRBJ1-2	CASSLHPQGAGYTF
TRBV10-2	NA	TRBJ1-2	CASSVDTGIYGYTF
TRBV7-8	NA	TRBJ1-5	CASSLVRGRDQPQHF
TRBV24-1	NA	TRBJ1-1	CATSDSVNTEAFF
TRBV2	TRBD2	TRBJ2-3	CASSGELLAGFVDTQYF
TRBV27	TRBD1	TRBJ1-4	CASRHRGPSQPNEKLFF
TRBV20-1	TRBD2	TRBJ2-1	CSARGDEQFF
TRBV20-1	NA	TRBJ2-1	CSARSNEQFF
TRBV30	TRBD2	TRBJ2-5	CAWSSPGLARQTQYF
TRBV28	TRBD1	TRBJ1-5	CASRDRESNQPQHF
TRBV2	NA	TRBJ1-2	CASTKRDNNYGYTF
TRBV23-1	TRBD2	TRBJ2-1	CASSQWGLAGYNEQFF
TRBV25-1	NA	TRBJ1-1	CASLSAGNEAFF
TRBV5-4	NA	TRBJ2-1	CASSHRAERARYNEQFF
TRBV2	NA	TRBJ1-4	CASRMGLNEKLFF
TRBV28	NA	TRBJ1-6	CASKEGTYNSPLHF
TRBV25-1	NA	TRBJ2-5	CASSETGSRQETQYF
TRBV3-1/TRBV3-2	NA	TRBJ2-5	CASSQVLASLETQYF
TRBV19	NA	TRBJ1-2	CASSLGRGYTF
TRBV5-5	NA	TRBJ1-1	CASSSFTGADTEAFF
TRBV18	NA	TRBJ1-2	CASSREQATNYGYTF
TRBV12-3/TRBV12-4	NA	TRBJ2-1	CASTDGGYNEQFF
TRBV3-1/TRBV3-2	NA	TRBJ1-1	CASSEVRRGKTFF
TRBV5-1	NA	TRBJ1-2	CASSLGLNYGYTF
TRBV7-9	NA	TRBJ2-7	CASSLATAQKRSYEQYF
TRBV5-6	TRBD1	TRBJ1-5	CASSSGGRQPQHF
TRBV3-1/TRBV3-2	NA	TRBJ2-1	CASSPLAAPRSYNEQFF
TRBV29-1	NA	TRBJ2-7	CSGTAGPSYEQYF
TRBV5-4	NA	TRBJ1-2	CASSPTGHGYTF
TRBV19	TRBD2	TRBJ2-1	CASRRTGGRADEQFF
TRBV6-5	TRBD2	TRBJ2-5	CASSYLGGGPQTQYF
TRBV5-1	TRBD1	TRBJ1-2	CASSRGGQSLYGYTF
TRBV7-9	TRBD1	TRBJ2-2	CASSSTGTGELFF
TRBV24-1	NA	TRBJ2-5	CATARGETQYF
TRBV28	TRBD2	TRBJ2-1	CASNLLAGEGHEQFF
TRBV28	NA	TRBJ2-1	CASSLAFTYNEQFF
TRBV28	NA	TRBJ1-2	CASSSDRSGGYTF
TRBV27	TRBD2	TRBJ2-7	CASRSGLAEYEQYF
TRBV10-3	TRBD1	TRBJ2-7	CASTGTGENEQYF
TRBV14	TRBD1	TRBJ1-2	CASSQAGGNIYGYTF